A selection of T cell receptor beta chains follows, all from one sample in a study of regulatory T cells in long-lasting Graves disease. TCRdb passed the multiplex PCR reads through MiXCR, listing each CDR3 protein once. The data show some 430,000 distinct CDR3 sequences, around a fifth seen once. This material consisted of peripheral blood mononuclear cells (PBMCs), taken when the disease was refractory, from a patient treated with antithyroid drugs. These receptors were collected from a female donor with Graves disease. CDR3s include the opening cysteine and the closing phenylalanine or tryptophan. A D gene is named only where the DNA matches it firmly. Clone size is not always given. Where it is, it says once, few, many or a class for expanded clones.

V	length	D	size	J	CDR3	DNA
TRBV9	12	.	many	TRBJ2-5	CASSVDQETQYF	TGTGCCAGCAGCGTGGATCAAGAGACCCAGTACTTC
TRBV24-1	18	TRBD2	.	TRBJ2-1	CATSDPNAGTSGSNEQFF	TGTGCCACCAGTGATCCCAACGCCGGGACTAGCGGGAGCAATGAGCAGTTCTTC
TRBV6-9	15	.	.	TRBJ1-1	CASSYSKFGGTEAFF	TGTGCCAGCAGTTACTCGAAATTTGGGGGCACTGAAGCTTTCTTT
TRBV7-2	15	.	.	TRBJ2-1	CASSWRRGDYNEQFF	TGTGCCAGCAGCTGGAGGAGGGGGGACTACAATGAGCAGTTCTTC
TRBV5-1	12	.	.	TRBJ2-7	CASSLDVGEQYF	TGCGCCAGCAGCTTGGACGTGGGTGAGCAGTACTTC
TRBV28	17	.	many	TRBJ1-6	CASSFPTGSSYNSPLHF	TGTGCCAGCAGTTTCCCCACAGGGAGCTCCTATAATTCACCCCTCCACTTT
TRBV30	15	.	many	TRBJ2-5	CAWNGGAGSRVTQYF	TGTGCCTGGAATGGGGGCGCTGGCAGTCGAGTGACCCAGTACTTC
TRBV19	14	.	few	TRBJ1-5	CASRAPAGYQPQHF	TGTGCCAGTAGGGCCCCAGCGGGCTATCAGCCCCAGCATTTT
TRBV28	15	TRBD2	many	TRBJ2-5	CASSFSSGTQETQYF	TGTGCCAGCAGTTTTAGTAGCGGGACCCAAGAGACCCAGTACTTC
TRBV6-2/TRBV6-3	14	.	many	TRBJ2-5	CASSYSREGETQYF	TGTGCCAGCAGTTATAGTCGTGAGGGGGAGACCCAGTACTTC
TRBV30	13	.	many	TRBJ1-6	CAWSRDYNSPLHF	TGTGCCTGGAGTCGGGATTATAATTCACCCCTCCACTTT
TRBV28	13	TRBD1	.	TRBJ2-1	CASSGDRGNEQFF	TGTGCCAGCAGTGGAGACAGGGGAAATGAGCAGTTCTTC
TRBV6-1	13	.	many	TRBJ2-7	CASTTTGGDEQYF	TGTGCCAGCACCACGACAGGCGGGGACGAGCAGTACTTC
TRBV6-1	15	.	few	TRBJ1-1	CASSEPARVSTEAFF	TGTGCCAGCAGTGAACCCGCCCGGGTTTCCACTGAAGCTTTCTTT